This paragraph covers one TCR beta chain sequence. Its antigen is unidentified. This sample stems from a study of identical twins. Findings of the study overall: The abundant beta clonotypes from cord blood had fewer insertions, and memory repertoires had none of this.

Unique molecular identifiers were in the cDNA, with template-switch universal primer binding. One entry per CDR3 protein results from TCRdb running MiXCR on the 5' RACE reads. The sample carries a few hundred thousand distinct CDR3 sequences, 9% to 10% recorded once. V was trimmed by 1 base and J by 0 bases, leaving 7 bases between them. The CDR3 consists of 14 residues. Per germline, CDR1 LNHDA and CDR2 SQIVND (reference sequence). The sample was also reused in another study, on yellow fever vaccine responses in identical twins.

The chain employs TRBV19 and TRBJ2-7, with D uncertain. The TCR originated in a young woman in good health. Sequencing was carried out using PBMCs. CDR3 DNA sequence: TGTGCCAGTAGTATAGGGAGTAACTCCTACGAGCAGTACTTC. This encodes CASSIGSNSYEQYF. Filled out from reference TRBV19 and TRBJ2-7, the complete variable domain reads DGGITQSPKYLFRKEGQNVTLSCEQNLNHDAMYWYRQDPGQGLRLIYYSQIVNDFQKGDIAEGYSVSREKKESFPLTVTSAQKNPTAFYLCASSIGSNSYEQYFGPGTRLTVT.